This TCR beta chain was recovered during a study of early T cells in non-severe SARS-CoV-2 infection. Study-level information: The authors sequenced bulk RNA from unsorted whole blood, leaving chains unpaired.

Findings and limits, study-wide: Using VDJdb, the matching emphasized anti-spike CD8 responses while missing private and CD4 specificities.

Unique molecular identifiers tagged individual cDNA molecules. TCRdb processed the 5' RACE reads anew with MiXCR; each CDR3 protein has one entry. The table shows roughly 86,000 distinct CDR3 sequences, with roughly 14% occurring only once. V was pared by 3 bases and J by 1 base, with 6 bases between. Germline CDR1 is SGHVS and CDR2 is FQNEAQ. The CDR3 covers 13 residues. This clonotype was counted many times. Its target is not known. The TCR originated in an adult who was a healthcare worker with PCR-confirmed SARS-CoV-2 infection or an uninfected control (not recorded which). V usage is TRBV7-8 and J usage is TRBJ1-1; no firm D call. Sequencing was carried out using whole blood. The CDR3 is CASSFQSNTEAFF. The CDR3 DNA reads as TGTGCCAGCAGCTTTCAGTCGAACACTGAAGCTTTCTTT.